The 27 T cell receptor beta chains given below trace back to one sample, sequenced in a study of blood T cell repertoires in COVID-19. TCRdb's copy holds only in-frame clones and misses some; the assay was immunoSEQ multiplex PCR. The table has some 260,000 clones, around 90% seen once; the top ten hold roughly 0.8%. Sequencing input: peripheral blood. Receptors originate from a woman in her 30s with acute or convalescent COVID-19.

This clone was counted only a few times. The chain uses TRBV7-2 and TRBJ1-1, with D maybe TRBD1 (6 bases). V gave up 2 bases and J gave up 5 bases, with 15 bases separating them. The CDR3 is 15 amino acids. CDR1 and CDR2 from the germline V gene are SGHTA and FQGNSA. The CDR3 nucleotides are TGTGCCAGCAGCTTAATGGTGGGGGCGAGGACTGAAGCTTTCTTT. Translation: CASSLMVGARTEAFF.

The V gene is TRBV5-6, the J gene TRBJ2-7; 7 bases line up with TRBD1. V was pared by 1 base and J by 7 bases, with 5 bases of the junction left unmatched. CDR1 is SGHDT, CDR2 YYEEEE, per germline. This CDR3 spans 13 amino acids. The CDR3 spells CASSLIGGLEQYF. The CDR3 DNA sequence: TGTGCCAGCAGCTTGATAGGGGGCCTGGAGCAGTACTTC.

CDR3 residues: CASSFDSSSGANVLTF. The CDR3 coding sequence is TGTGCCAGCAGCTTCGACAGCAGCTCTGGGGCCAACGTCCTGACTTTC. This rearrangement joins TRBV11-2 to TRBJ2-6; tentatively, D is TRBD1 (5 bases). Germline V gene sequence: CDR1 SGHAT, CDR2 FQNNGV. V lost 3 bases and J 0 bases, leaving 9 bases between the germline ends. The CDR3 has 16 amino acids. The full variable domain, its missing parts supplied by reference TRBV11-2 and TRBJ2-6, is EAGVAQSPRYKIIEKRQSVAFWCNPISGHATLYWYQQILGQGPKLLIQFQNNGVVDDSQLPKDRFSAERLKGVDSTLKIQPAKLEDSAVYLCASSFDSSSGANVLTFGAGSRLTVL.

The sample holds a few counts of this clone. The chain combines TRBV6-5 with TRBJ1-2, with D perhaps TRBD1 (6 bases). The CDR3 extends over 15 amino acids. Deletions cut 2 bases from V and 3 bases from J, with 13 bases between. The V gene's germline CDR1 is MNHEY and CDR2 SVGAGI. The CDR3 nucleotides read TGTGCCAGCAGTTACGGGGGGGGCGGCGACTATGGCTACACCTTC. This gives the protein CASSYGGGGDYGYTF.

The genes are TRBV19 and TRBJ2-7; D remains unclear. Germline V CDR1 and CDR2: LNHDA, SQIVND (reference sequence). V was pared by 1 base and J by 0 bases, with 7 bases between. This CDR3 is built from 14 residues. The CDR3 here is CASSIVQSSYEQYF. The CDR3 nucleotides are TGTGCCAGTAGTATAGTACAGTCCTCCTACGAGCAGTACTTC.

The chain combines TRBV7-9 with TRBJ2-7, with TRBD2 identical over 8 bases. This CDR3 has 14 amino acids. The V gene's germline CDR1 is SEHNR and CDR2 FQNEAQ (reference sequence). The ends lost 4 bases at V and 0 bases at J; junction bases unmatched: 2. CDR3 protein: CASSYAGGSYEQYF. CDR3 in DNA: TGTGCCAGCAGCTATGCGGGGGGCTCCTACGAGCAGTACTTC.

V is TRBV6-5 and J is TRBJ2-1, with TRBD2 identical over 13 bases. V shed 0 bases and J 7 bases; nucleotides not matched to a gene: 3. Germline loops: CDR1 MNHEY, CDR2 SVGAGI. CDR3 length equals 16 residues. The CDR3 sequence is CASSYSMGLAGNEQFF. CDR3 DNA: TGTGCCAGCAGTTACTCGATGGGACTAGCGGGGAATGAGCAGTTCTTC.

This chain uses TRBV5-6 with TRBJ1-2; a weak D match, TRBD1 (5 bases). The V end was cut by 1 base, the J end by 14 bases, with 15 bases between. Germline V lookup: CDR1 SGHDT, CDR2 YYEEEE. The CDR3 consists of 12 residues. CDR3 coding DNA: TGTGCCAGCAGCTTGATCCAGGGCGGCCGTACCTTC. It yields the protein CASSLIQGGRTF.

The chain has TRBV28 and TRBJ2-1; unclear D gene. Germline values: CDR1 MDHEN, CDR2 SYDVKM. The CDR3 has 15 residues. Trimming shortened V by 5 bases and J by 0 bases, and 11 bases separated the two germline ends. As DNA, the CDR3 is TGTGCCAGCAGTGGAACAGAGAACTCCTACAATGAGCAGTTCTTC. It encodes CASSGTENSYNEQFF.

V and J are TRBV6-2 or TRBV6-3 and TRBJ2-5; 7 nucleotides align to TRBD1. The V and J ends lost 5 bases and 3 bases, in that order; junction bases with no gene match: 3. CDR3 length: 13 amino acids. Germline-derived CDR1 and CDR2 are MNHEY and SVGEGT. The CDR3 bases are TGTGCCAGCAGTGACAGGGAAAAAGAGACCCAGTACTTC. Its protein is CASSDREKETQYF.

This chain connects TRBV11-2 to TRBJ2-7; TRBD2 agrees at 7 bases. The CDR3 length is 11 residues. V shed 8 bases and J 11 bases; nucleotides not matched to a gene: 9. CDR1 is SGHAT, CDR2 FQNNGV, per germline. The CDR3 loop is CASRLGGGEYF. In DNA, the CDR3 is TGTGCCAGCCGCCTCGGGGGAGGGGAGTACTTC.

The genes are TRBV7-9 and TRBJ1-2; D unclear. CDR1 is SEHNR, CDR2 FQNEAQ, per germline (reference sequence). The CDR3 consists of 13 residues. Trimming removed 4 bases at V and 4 bases at J, with 10 bases between. CDR3 DNA sequence: TGTGCCAGCAGCTCCGAGGCTCTCTATGGCTACACCTTC. Amino acids: CASSSEALYGYTF.

This chain uses TRBV5-1 with TRBJ1-2; weak D call: TRBD1 (6 bases). Germline CDR1 reads SGHRS; CDR2 reads YFSETQ. The CDR3 is 14 residues long. Trimming stripped 4 bases from V and 8 bases from J, with 18 bases between. CDR3 sequence: CASSPEQGQWGYTF. In DNA, the CDR3 is TGCGCCAGCAGCCCTGAGCAGGGGCAGTGGGGCTACACCTTC. Full variable domain (missing parts from reference TRBV5-1 and TRBJ1-2): KAGVTQTPRYLIKTRGQQVTLSCSPISGHRSVSWYQQTPGQGLQFLFEYFSETQRNKGNFPGRFSGRQFSNSRSEMNVSTLELGDSALYLCASSPEQGQWGYTFGSGTRLTVV.

Remarks on this clone: The sample has other DNA sequences that encode this CDR3 too. V is TRBV30 and J is TRBJ1-6, with D possibly matching TRBD1 (6 bases). This CDR3 is 13 amino acids long. Per the germline V gene, CDR1 is GTSNPN and CDR2 is SVGIG (reference sequence). Trimming took off 0 bases at V and 8 bases at J, with 8 bases between the two ends. The CDR3 is CAWSVQGDSPLHF. CDR3 DNA sequence: TGTGCCTGGAGTGTACAGGGTGATTCACCCCTCCACTTT.

The V call is TRBV19, the J call TRBJ1-5; D gene uncertain. The CDR3 spans 13 residues. Trimming shortened V by 6 bases and J by 9 bases, and 15 bases separated the two germline ends. Looked up from germline, CDR1 is LNHDA and CDR2 is SQIVND (reference sequence). The CDR3, as DNA: TGTGCCAGTAGACCGGGGAGCCAGATGCCCCAGCATTTT. This encodes CASRPGSQMPQHF. The variable domain in full, with the rest retrieved from reference TRBV19 and TRBJ1-5, is DGGITQSPKYLFRKEGQNVTLSCEQNLNHDAMYWYRQDPGQGLRLIYYSQIVNDFQKGDIAEGYSVSREKKESFPLTVTSAQKNPTAFYLCASRPGSQMPQHFGDGTRLSIL.

This rearrangement joins TRBV18 to TRBJ1-1; 8 nucleotides align to TRBD1. The CDR3 covers 17 residues. Losses at the gene ends were 3 bases for V and 5 bases for J; bases not matched to a gene: 14. From germline, CDR1 is KGHSH and CDR2 LQKENI. The CDR3 DNA follows: TGTGCCAGCTCACCCGGTGGGTCAGGGGGCTTCGGGACTGAAGCTTTCTTT. It translates to CASSPGGSGGFGTEAFF.

This clone was counted a single time. This chain links TRBV4-2 with TRBJ2-2; D possibly corresponds to TRBD1 (7 bases). Germline CDR1 LGHNA, CDR2 YNFKEQ. The germline V and J ends were trimmed by 0 bases and 4 bases, with 18 bases remaining between them. This CDR3 region has 18 residues. CDR3 in amino acids: CASSQDWAGQSLTGELFF. The CDR3 DNA follows: TGTGCCAGCAGCCAAGATTGGGCGGGACAGTCACTCACCGGGGAGCTGTTTTTT.

CDR3 protein: CASSYTSGVQETQYF. The CDR3 DNA is TGTGCCAGCAGCTACACTAGCGGGGTTCAAGAGACCCAGTACTTC. The rearrangement uses TRBV7-9 and TRBJ2-5; 10 bases fit TRBD2. CDR1 is SEHNR, CDR2 FQNEAQ, per germline (reference sequence). V lost 4 bases and J lost 2; bases outside the gene matches: 4. CDR3 length: 15 residues.

The rearrangement joins TRBV2 to TRBJ2-7; 9 bases match TRBD1. The ends lost 1 base at V and 5 bases at J; junction bases unmatched: 6. This CDR3 has 15 residues. Germline loops: CDR1 SNHLY, CDR2 FYNNEI. The CDR3, as DNA: TGTGCCAGCAGTGAAGAGGGACAGGGCACCCACGAGCAGTACTTC. Translating it yields CASSEEGQGTHEQYF.

V and J are TRBV5-1 and TRBJ2-1; 9 bases are a match to TRBD2. The CDR3 consists of 18 residues. The germline V gene encodes CDR1 SGHRS and CDR2 YFSETQ. Germline trimming cut 1 base from V and 5 bases from J; bases unmatched to any gene: 13. As DNA, the CDR3 is TGCGCCAGCAGCTTGCTCGGGCTAGCGGGACTCGGTAACAATGAGCAGTTCTTC. This sequence encodes CASSLLGLAGLGNNEQFF.

The J gene is TRBJ1-5, the V gene TRBV7-2; no reliable D call. Germline CDR1 and CDR2: SGHTA and FQGNSA. There are 15 residues in the CDR3. Trimming took off 1 base at V and 4 bases at J, with 11 bases between the two ends. For the CDR3, the DNA is TGTGCCAGCAGCTTAGGGAGGAGGGTTAATCAGCCCCAGCATTTT. This sequence encodes CASSLGRRVNQPQHF. The whole variable domain, remainder taken from reference TRBV7-2 and TRBJ1-5, is GAGVSQSPSNKVTEKGKDVELRCDPISGHTALYWYRQSLGQGLEFLIYFQGNSAPDKSGLPSDRFSAERTGGSVSTLTIQRTQQEDSAVYLCASSLGRRVNQPQHFGDGTRLSIL.

V gene TRBV3-1 (or the pseudogene TRBV3-2) combines with J gene TRBJ2-3; D is undetermined. Germline-derived CDR1 and CDR2 are LGHDT and YNNKEL (reference sequence). V was cut by 6 bases and J by 0 bases, with 10 bases left in between. This CDR3 is 14 amino acids long. In DNA, the CDR3 is TGTGCCAGCAGTCTCGATACTAGCACAGATACGCAGTATTTT. Translation: CASSLDTSTDTQYF.

The chain carries TRBV19 and TRBJ2-7; 9 bases are a match to TRBD2. This CDR3 region has 15 residues. V was pared by 3 bases and J by 5 bases, with 8 bases of the junction left unmatched. Germline CDR1 LNHDA, CDR2 SQIVND (reference sequence). For the CDR3, the DNA is TGTGCCAGTAGTATCTCAGCGGGAGGAATAAACGAGCAGTACTTC. The encoded protein is CASSISAGGINEQYF.

J is TRBJ1-1 and V is TRBV7-2, with 7 positions matching TRBD1. V lost 5 bases, J lost 0 bases, and 12 bases stayed unmatched. Per germline, CDR1 SGHTA and CDR2 FQGNSA. CDR3 length: 17 residues. The CDR3 region is CASSPSGGQPMNTEAFF. DNA of the CDR3: TGTGCCAGCAGCCCCTCAGGGGGACAGCCGATGAACACTGAAGCTTTCTTT.

The J gene is TRBJ2-2, the V gene TRBV9, with TRBD2 matching 13 bases. CDR3 length: 18 residues. The germline CDR1 and CDR2 sequences are SGDLS and YYNGEE. After removal of 4 bases from V and 1 base from J, the junction contained 7 bases not matched to a gene. The CDR3 sequence is CASSPRTSGGRNTGELFF. CDR3 coding DNA: TGTGCCAGCAGCCCAAGGACTAGCGGGGGCAGGAACACCGGGGAGCTGTTTTTT. Complete variable domain (other parts from reference TRBV9 and TRBJ2-2): DSGVTQTPKHLITATGQRVTLRCSPRSGDLSVYWYQQSLDQGLQFLIQYYNGEERAKGNILERFSAQQFPDLHSELNLSSLELGDSALYFCASSPRTSGGRNTGELFFGEGSRLTVL.

This clone came up once. The chain carries TRBV18 and TRBJ2-7; 8 nucleotides agree with TRBD2. This CDR3 spans 16 amino acids. Per the germline V gene, CDR1 is KGHSH and CDR2 is LQKENI. J was trimmed by 1 base and V by 3 bases; bases with no gene match: 8. The CDR3 nucleotides are TGTGCCAGCTCACCTACCGGGGGGGGTCAGTCCTACGAGCAGTACTTC. It codes for CASSPTGGGQSYEQYF.

The rearrangement uses TRBV6-2 or TRBV6-3 and TRBJ2-3, with D perhaps TRBD2 (7 bases). Between the trimmed V and J ends, which lost 2 bases and 7 bases, there was a span of 22 bases. The CDR3 totals 17 residues. Germline loops: CDR1 MNHEY, CDR2 SVGEGT. The chain's CDR3 is CASSYTLGGGARNTQYF. The CDR3 DNA reads as TGTGCCAGCAGTTACACTCTTGGCGGGGGCGCAAGAAATACGCAGTATTTT.